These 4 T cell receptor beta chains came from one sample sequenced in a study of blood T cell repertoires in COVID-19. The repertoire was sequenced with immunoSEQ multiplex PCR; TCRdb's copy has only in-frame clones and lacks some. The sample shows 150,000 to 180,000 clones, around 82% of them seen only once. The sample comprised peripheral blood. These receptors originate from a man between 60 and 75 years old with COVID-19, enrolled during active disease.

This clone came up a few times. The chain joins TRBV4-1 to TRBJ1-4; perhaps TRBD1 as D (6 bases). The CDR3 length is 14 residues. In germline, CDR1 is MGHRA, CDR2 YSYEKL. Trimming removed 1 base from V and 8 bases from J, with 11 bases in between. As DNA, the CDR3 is TGCGCCAGCAGCCAAGCCCAAGACAGGGAAAAACTGTTTTTT. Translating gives CASSQAQDREKLFF.

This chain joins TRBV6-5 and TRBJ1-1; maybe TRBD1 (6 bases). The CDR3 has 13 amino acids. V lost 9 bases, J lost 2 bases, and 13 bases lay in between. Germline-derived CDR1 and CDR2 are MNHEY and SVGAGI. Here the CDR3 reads CASTRGLNTEAFF. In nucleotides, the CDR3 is TGTGCCAGTACCAGGGGTCTTAACACTGAAGCTTTCTTT.

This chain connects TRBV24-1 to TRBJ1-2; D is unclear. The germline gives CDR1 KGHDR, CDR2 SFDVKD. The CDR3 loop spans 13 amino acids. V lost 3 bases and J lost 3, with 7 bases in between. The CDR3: CATSDPGYYGYTF. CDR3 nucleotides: TGTGCCACCAGTGATCCAGGATACTATGGCTACACCTTC.

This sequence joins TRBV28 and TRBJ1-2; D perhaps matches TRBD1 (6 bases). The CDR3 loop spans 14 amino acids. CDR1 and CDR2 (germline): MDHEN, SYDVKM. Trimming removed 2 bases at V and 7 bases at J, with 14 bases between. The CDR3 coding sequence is TGTGCCAGCAGTTTAGCAGGGGCTTTCGGTGGCTACACCTTC. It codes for CASSLAGAFGGYTF.